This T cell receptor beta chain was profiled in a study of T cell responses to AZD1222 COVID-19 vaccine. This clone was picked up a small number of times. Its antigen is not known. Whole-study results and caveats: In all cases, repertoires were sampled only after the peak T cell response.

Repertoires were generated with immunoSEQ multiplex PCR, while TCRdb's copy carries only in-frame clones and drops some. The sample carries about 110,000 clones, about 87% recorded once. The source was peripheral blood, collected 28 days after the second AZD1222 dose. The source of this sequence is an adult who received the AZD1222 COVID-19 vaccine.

Here the CDR3 reads CATTLRGNYGYTF. The CDR3 nucleotides are TGTGCCACCACGCTAAGGGGGAACTATGGCTACACCTTC. The chain has TRBV28 and TRBJ1-2, with D perhaps TRBD1 (6 bases). The CDR3 consists of 13 residues. Germline V lookup: CDR1 MDHEN, CDR2 SYDVKM. V lost 10 bases, J lost 2 bases, and 14 bases lay in between.